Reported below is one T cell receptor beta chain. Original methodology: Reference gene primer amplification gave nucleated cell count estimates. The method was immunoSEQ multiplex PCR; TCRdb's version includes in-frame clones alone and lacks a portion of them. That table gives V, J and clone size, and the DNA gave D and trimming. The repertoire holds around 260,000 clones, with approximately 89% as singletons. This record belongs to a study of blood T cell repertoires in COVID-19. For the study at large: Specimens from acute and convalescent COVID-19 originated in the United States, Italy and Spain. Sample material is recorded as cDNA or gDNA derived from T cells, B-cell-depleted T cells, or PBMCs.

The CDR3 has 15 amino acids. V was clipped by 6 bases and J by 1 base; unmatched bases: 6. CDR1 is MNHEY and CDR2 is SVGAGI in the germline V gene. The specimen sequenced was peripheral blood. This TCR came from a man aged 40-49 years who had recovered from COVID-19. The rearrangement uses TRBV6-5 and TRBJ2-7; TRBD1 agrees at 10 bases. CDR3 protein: CASRDRGLSSYEQYF. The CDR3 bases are TGTGCCAGCAGAGACAGGGGGCTAAGTTCCTACGAGCAGTACTTC.